The present T cell receptor (beta chain) was sequenced within a study of blood T cell repertoires in COVID-19. Background on the study: Acute-phase and convalescent COVID-19 samples originated in the United States, Italy and Spain. Nucleic acid was either cDNA or gDNA, and it came from T cells, B-cell-depleted T cells, or PBMCs.

Libraries were prepared by immunoSEQ multiplex PCR; TCRdb keeps only in-frame clonotypes and omits some of them. The sample includes roughly 180,000 clones, 80% to 85% of them seen just once. The germline gives CDR1 LNHDA, CDR2 SQIVND (reference sequence). This CDR3 spans 14 amino acids. V lost 3 bases and J lost 2, with 9 bases in between. Each participant's cohort was designated according to participant-reported clinical history. Sequencing was performed on PBMCs or T cells enriched from blood (not recorded which). The origin of this receptor is a woman aged 60-75 years who had recovered from COVID-19. This rearrangement joins TRBV19 to TRBJ2-3; D perhaps matches TRBD2 (5 bases). The CDR3 bases are TGTGCCAGTAGTATTAGCGCTTCCACAGATACGCAGTATTTT. This gives the protein CASSISASTDTQYF.